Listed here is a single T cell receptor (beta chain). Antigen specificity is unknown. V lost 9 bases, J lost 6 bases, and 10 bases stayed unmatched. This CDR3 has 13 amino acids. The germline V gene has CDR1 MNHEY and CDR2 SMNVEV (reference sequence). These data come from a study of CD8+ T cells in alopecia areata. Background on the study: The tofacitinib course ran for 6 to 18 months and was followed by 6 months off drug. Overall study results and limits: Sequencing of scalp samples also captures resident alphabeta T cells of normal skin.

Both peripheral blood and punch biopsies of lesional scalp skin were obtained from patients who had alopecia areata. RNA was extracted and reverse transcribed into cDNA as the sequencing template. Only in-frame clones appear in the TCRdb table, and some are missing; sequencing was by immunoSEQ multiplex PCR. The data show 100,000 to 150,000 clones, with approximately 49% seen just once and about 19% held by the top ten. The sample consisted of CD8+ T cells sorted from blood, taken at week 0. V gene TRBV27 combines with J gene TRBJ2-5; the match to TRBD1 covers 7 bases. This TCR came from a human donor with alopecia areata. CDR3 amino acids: CASRLLQGQTQYF. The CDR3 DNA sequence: TGTGCCAGTAGATTATTACAGGGGCAGACCCAGTACTTC.